This is a list of T cell receptor beta chains from one sample in a study of vaccination effects on CD4 cells after COVID-19. Repertoires were generated with immunoSEQ multiplex PCR, while TCRdb's copy carries only in-frame clones and drops some. Of about 30,000 clones in the sample, around 75% were seen once. These receptors' targets are unknown. This material consisted of CD4+ T cells from PBMCs cultured with SARS-CoV-2 spike peptides, taken after COVID-19 vaccination. The receptors were gathered from a human donor who received a COVID-19 vaccine. Some clones in this sample may be carry-over from other donors' samples. CDR3s include the opening cysteine and the closing phenylalanine or tryptophan. Each record gives: clone size, D gene, V gene, J gene, CDR3 protein, CDR3 DNA. D genes are given only for firm matches. Clone size is not always given. Where it is, it says once, few, many or a class for expanded clones.

>NA|NA|TRBV12-3/TRBV12-4|TRBJ1-2
CASSPTGLYGYTF
TGTGCCAGCAGTCCTACGGGGCTCTATGGCTACACCTTC
>NA|NA|TRBV28|TRBJ2-5
CASSSRGEQETQYF
TGTGCCAGCAGTTCTAGAGGGGAACAAGAGACCCAGTACTTC
>NA|NA|TRBV29-1|TRBJ1-4
CSVAKQGPNEKLFF
TGCAGCGTTGCAAAACAGGGACCTAATGAAAAACTGTTTTTT
>NA|NA|TRBV10-2|TRBJ2-5
CASSGLPYQETQYF
TGCGCCAGTTCGGGCCTCCCCTACCAAGAGACCCAGTACTTC
>NA|TRBD1|TRBV30|TRBJ1-1
CASRTGGVKAFF
TGTGCCTCCCGGACAGGGGGCGTAAAGGCTTTCTTT
>NA|NA|TRBV6-5|TRBJ2-1
CASTRGPGNEQFF
TGTGCCAGCACTCGGGGGCCCGGCAATGAGCAGTTCTTC
>NA|NA|TRBV5-1|TRBJ2-2
CASNPDMPPTGELFF
TGCGCCAGCAACCCTGACATGCCCCCCACCGGGGAGCTGTTTTTT
>NA|TRBD1|TRBV4-2|TRBJ1-5
CASSLRTGQTDQPQHF
TGTGCCAGCAGCCTACGTACGGGACAGACCGATCAGCCCCAGCATTTT
>NA|NA|TRBV28|TRBJ2-5
CASNRRQETQYF
TGTGCCAGCAATCGCAGGCAAGAGACCCAGTACTTC
>NA|TRBD2|TRBV19|TRBJ2-5
CASSRGLAGKRETQYF
TGTGCCAGTAGTAGGGGACTAGCGGGGAAAAGGGAGACCCAGTACTTC
>NA|TRBD2|TRBV19|TRBJ2-1
CASSKERGSPYNEQFF
TGTGCCAGTAGTAAGGAGCGGGGGTCCCCCTACAATGAGCAGTTCTTC
>NA|NA|TRBV30|TRBJ2-2
CAWSRTGRGAPGELFF
TGTGCCTGGAGCCGGACCGGAAGGGGGGCCCCCGGGGAGCTGTTTTTT
>NA|NA|TRBV19|TRBJ1-3
CASSKRLSSGNTIYF
TGTGCCAGTAGTAAACGCTTGAGCTCTGGAAACACCATATATTTT
>NA|NA|TRBV7-2|TRBJ2-3
CASKIGTNTDTQYF
TGTGCCAGCAAGATCGGGACAAATACAGATACGCAGTATTTT
>NA|NA|TRBV7-3|TRBJ1-4
CASSVSGTGNEKLFF
TGTGCCAGCAGCGTTTCCGGGACGGGTAATGAAAAACTGTTTTTT
>NA|TRBD1|TRBV28|TRBJ1-1
CASRGNRGNTEAFF
TGTGCCAGCAGGGGGAACAGGGGGAACACTGAAGCTTTCTTT
>NA|NA|TRBV4-1|TRBJ1-5
CASSPYSTSNQPQHF
TGCGCCAGCAGCCCTTATTCTACGTCTAATCAGCCCCAGCATTTT
>few|NA|TRBV30|TRBJ1-6
CAWSAIPKNSPLHF
TGTGCCTGGAGCGCTATACCAAAGAATTCACCCCTCCACTTT
>NA|NA|TRBV6-2/TRBV6-3|TRBJ1-5
CASSYGDTQPQHF
TGTGCCAGCAGTTACGGGGATACTCAGCCCCAGCATTTT
>NA|NA|TRBV15|TRBJ1-3
CATSRDGTGLHTIYF
TGTGCCACCAGCAGAGATGGGACGGGGTTGCACACCATATATTTT
>few|TRBD1|TRBV30|TRBJ1-1
CARDRVERTEAFF
TGTGCCCGGGACAGGGTAGAGAGAACTGAAGCTTTCTTT
>NA|NA|TRBV2|TRBJ2-5
CASNPMGGTQYF
TGTGCCAGCAACCCTATGGGGGGGACCCAGTACTTC
>NA|NA|TRBV5-1|TRBJ1-1
CASSLRATLRASEAFF
TGCGCCAGCAGCTTAAGGGCCACCTTGAGGGCTTCTGAAGCTTTCTTT
>NA|NA|TRBV28|TRBJ1-4
CASSSYTATNEKLFF
TGTGCCAGCAGTTCTTACACGGCAACTAATGAAAAACTGTTTTTT
>NA|TRBD1|TRBV5-1|TRBJ2-1
CASKGQGDSYNEQFF
TGCGCCAGTAAGGGACAGGGGGACTCCTACAATGAGCAGTTCTTC
>NA|NA|TRBV5-4|TRBJ1-4
CASSLQVGEKLFF
TGTGCCAGCAGCTTGCAGGTTGGTGAAAAACTGTTTTTT
>once|NA|TRBV10-3|TRBJ2-3
CAISERGGSTDTQYF
TGTGCCATCAGTGAGAGGGGGGGGTCTACAGATACGCAGTATTTT
>few|TRBD1|TRBV6-1|TRBJ1-5
CASSEAKGGGGQPQHF
TGTGCCAGCAGTGAAGCAAAAGGGGGCGGGGGTCAGCCCCAGCATTTT
>NA|NA|TRBV6-6|TRBJ1-5
CASRVSILQYNQPQHF
TGTGCCAGCAGAGTTAGTATTTTACAGTACAATCAGCCCCAGCATTTT
>NA|NA|TRBV5-1|TRBJ2-4
CASSPPGLSNRGPKNIQYF
TGCGCCAGCAGCCCCCCTGGGCTATCAAACCGTGGTCCCAAAAACATTCAGTACTTC
>NA|NA|TRBV14|TRBJ2-1
CASSQEKGGKQFF
TGTGCCAGCAGCCAAGAAAAGGGAGGAAAGCAGTTCTTC
>NA|NA|TRBV7-3|TRBJ2-1
CASSGMQASSYNEQFF
TGTGCCAGCAGCGGGATGCAGGCGAGCTCCTACAATGAGCAGTTCTTC
>once|NA|TRBV18|TRBJ1-3
CASSPGTANSGNTIYF
TGTGCCAGCTCACCAGGGACGGCCAACTCTGGAAACACCATATATTTT
>NA|NA|TRBV3-1/TRBV3-2|TRBJ1-2
CASSQDSAREYGYTF
TGTGCCAGCAGCCAAGATTCGGCCAGGGAGTATGGCTACACCTTC
>NA|NA|TRBV19|TRBJ1-2
CASSIPSHRASGYTF
TGTGCCAGTAGTATCCCCTCTCACAGGGCGAGCGGCTACACCTTC
>once|NA|TRBV6-5|TRBJ1-5
CANYLAGQSNQPQHF
TGTGCCAATTACCTGGCGGGGCAGAGCAATCAGCCCCAGCATTTT
>NA|NA|TRBV7-3|TRBJ2-3
CASSEGDTQYF
TGTGCCAGCAGCGAAGGGGATACGCAGTATTTT
>NA|NA|TRBV19|TRBJ2-5
CASSPGPGAETQYF
TGTGCCAGTAGTCCGGGACCTGGGGCAGAGACCCAGTACTTC
>NA|NA|TRBV27|TRBJ1-1
CASRPKPGNTEAFF
TGTGCCAGCAGACCTAAACCTGGGAACACTGAAGCTTTCTTT
>NA|TRBD2|TRBV7-2|TRBJ2-3
CASSAPPSGVTDTQYF
TGTGCCAGCAGCGCACCCCCTAGCGGGGTCACAGATACGCAGTATTTT
>NA|TRBD2|TRBV6-6|TRBJ2-1
CASSQTSGEQFF
TGTGCCAGCAGTCAGACTAGCGGTGAGCAGTTCTTC
>once|NA|TRBV5-1|TRBJ1-4
CASRGSTNEKLFF
TGCGCCAGCAGGGGTTCAACTAATGAAAAACTGTTTTTT
>NA|NA|TRBV24-1|TRBJ2-2
CATQTGTSTGELFF
TGTGCCACACAGACCGGGACCTCCACCGGGGAGCTGTTTTTT
>NA|NA|TRBV24-1|TRBJ2-5
CATSDTTGPRETQYF
TGTGCCACCAGTGATACAACAGGGCCTCGGGAGACCCAGTACTTC
>once|TRBD1|TRBV24-1|TRBJ2-1
CATSGAGGIASHNEQFF
TGTGCCACCAGTGGGGCAGGGGGCATAGCCAGTCACAATGAGCAGTTCTTC
>NA|NA|TRBV10-3|TRBJ2-2
CAISEFSNTGELFF
TGTGCCATCAGTGAGTTTAGTAACACCGGGGAGCTGTTTTTT
>NA|NA|TRBV19|TRBJ1-2
CASSNPGTNYGYTF
TGTGCCAGTAGTAATCCCGGAACTAACTATGGCTACACCTTC
>few|TRBD1|TRBV19|TRBJ1-5
CASSIGDRGSNQPQHF
TGTGCCAGTAGTATAGGGGACAGGGGCAGCAATCAGCCCCAGCATTTT
>NA|NA|TRBV12-3/TRBV12-4|TRBJ1-2
CASSDPPGRGYTF
TGTGCCAGCAGTGACCCCCCAGGGAGAGGCTACACCTTC
>NA|NA|TRBV4-3|TRBJ2-3
CASSRGEGNADTQYF
TGCGCCAGCAGCCGTGGAGAAGGGAACGCAGATACGCAGTATTTT
>NA|NA|TRBV5-8|TRBJ1-3
CASSWDRTVYF
TGTGCCAGCAGCTGGGACCGGACGGTATATTTT
>NA|NA|TRBV5-1|TRBJ1-6
CASSLGNSPLHF
TGCGCCAGCAGCTTGGGGAATTCACCCCTCCACTTT
>NA|NA|TRBV28|TRBJ1-2
CASSLGQVLLYGYTF
TGTGCCAGCAGTTTAGGTCAGGTGCTATTGTATGGCTACACCTTC
>once|NA|TRBV29-1|TRBJ1-2
CSVYEPGYTF
TGCAGCGTCTACGAACCGGGCTACACCTTC
>NA|TRBD1|TRBV9|TRBJ1-1
CASSEDRGRGTEAFF
TGTGCCAGCAGCGAGGACAGGGGGAGAGGCACTGAAGCTTTCTTT